A selection of T cell receptor beta chains follows, all from one sample in a study of blood T cell repertoires in COVID-19. Here immunoSEQ multiplex PCR was the method, and the copy in TCRdb shows in-frame clones only, minus some. The sample gives about 88,000 clones, approximately 90% of which show up once; under 2% is in the top ten. Material: peripheral blood. Receptors were obtained from a human donor with active COVID-19. The donor label of this sample is uncertain. Both conserved end residues are part of each CDR3.

V | CDR3
TRBV27 | CASSWGLEAFF
TRBV6-2/TRBV6-3 | CASSLQGIAEKLFF
TRBV14 | CASSQLTGVNEKLFF
TRBV7-7 | CASSSNPGGPGETQYF
TRBV18 | CASSPDRRSYEQYF
TRBV28 | CASSLHGGPQHF
TRBV19 | CASSIVVGETQYF
TRBV6-5 | CASSPRTDYTGELFF
TRBV4-2 | CASSQLAGGDGEQFF
TRBV27 | CASSLDRRQPQHF
TRBV5-4 | CASSARLAGAPSTDTQYF
TRBV19 | CASSLRTGYEQYF
TRBV5-4 | CASSGPGQGGNTIYF
TRBV29-1 | CSVGFRQKNTEAFF
TRBV7-9 | CASSPIRNTEAFF
TRBV4-1 | CASSQRTDQETQYF
TRBV27 | CASSPLGLAGVETQYF
TRBV4-3 | CASSQEGGDEQYF
TRBV5-1 | CASSLSGTGDSPLHF
TRBV9 | CASSVEGTGRQEKLFF
TRBV10-3 | CAIRWDRGHNYGYTF
TRBV27 | CASSLGQTYEQYF
TRBV5-1 | CASSSLAGEQETQYF
TRBV3-1/TRBV3-2 | CASSLATVNSGNTIYF
TRBV6-5 | CASSTMDSYNSPLHF
TRBV9 | CASSPRPGAVNQETQYF
TRBV10-3 | CAISALANEKLFF
TRBV9 | CASSYLAGSYNEQFF
TRBV5-1 | CASSLRGMGTDTQYF
TRBV10-2 | CASRDFRGHSPLHF
TRBV7-6 | CASSQGRGARGGDHNYGYTF
TRBV5-1 | CASSFDGPVREQYF
TRBV5-1 | CASSLDAGVYNEQFF
TRBV2 | CAIATNEQFF
TRBV4-1 | CASSHVGSSYNSPLHF
TRBV19 | CASSSSGQGGQEQYF
TRBV7-9 | CASSSTGGMNEQFF
TRBV4-3 | CASSQVWTGSPTNEKLFF
TRBV4-1 | CASSPPGGWEQETQYF
TRBV3-1/TRBV3-2 | CASSQDQTRADTQYF
TRBV7-9 | CASSLLRDSLRDEQFF
TRBV29-1 | CSAILAGDEQYF
TRBV27 | CASSLVQGYGYTF
TRBV20-1 | CSARRGEQYF
TRBV7-8 | CASSLYGHSTYGYTF
TRBV11-2 | CASSRGQGGLGETQYF
TRBV5-4 | CASSLGTSSSYEQYF
TRBV19 | CASSGTGSTF